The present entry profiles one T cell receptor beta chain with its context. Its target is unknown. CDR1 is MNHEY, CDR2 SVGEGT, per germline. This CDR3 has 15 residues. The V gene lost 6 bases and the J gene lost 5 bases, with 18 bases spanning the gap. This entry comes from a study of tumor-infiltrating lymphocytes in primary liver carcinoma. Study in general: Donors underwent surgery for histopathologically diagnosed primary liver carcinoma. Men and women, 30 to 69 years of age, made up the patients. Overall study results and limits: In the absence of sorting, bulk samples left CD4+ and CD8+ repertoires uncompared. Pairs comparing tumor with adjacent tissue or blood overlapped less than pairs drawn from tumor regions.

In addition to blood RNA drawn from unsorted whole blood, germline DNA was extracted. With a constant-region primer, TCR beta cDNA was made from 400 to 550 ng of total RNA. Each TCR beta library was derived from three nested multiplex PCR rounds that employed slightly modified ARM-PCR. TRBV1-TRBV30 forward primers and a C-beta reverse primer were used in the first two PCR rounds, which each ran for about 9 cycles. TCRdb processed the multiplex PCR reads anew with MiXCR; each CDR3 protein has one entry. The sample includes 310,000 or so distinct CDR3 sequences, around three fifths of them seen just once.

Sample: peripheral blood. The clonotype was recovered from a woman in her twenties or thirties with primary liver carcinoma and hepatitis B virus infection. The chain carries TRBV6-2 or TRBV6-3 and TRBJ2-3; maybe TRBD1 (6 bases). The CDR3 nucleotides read TGTGCCAGCAGACTGGACAGACCTTTCAAAGATACGCAGTATTTT. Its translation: CASRLDRPFKDTQYF.